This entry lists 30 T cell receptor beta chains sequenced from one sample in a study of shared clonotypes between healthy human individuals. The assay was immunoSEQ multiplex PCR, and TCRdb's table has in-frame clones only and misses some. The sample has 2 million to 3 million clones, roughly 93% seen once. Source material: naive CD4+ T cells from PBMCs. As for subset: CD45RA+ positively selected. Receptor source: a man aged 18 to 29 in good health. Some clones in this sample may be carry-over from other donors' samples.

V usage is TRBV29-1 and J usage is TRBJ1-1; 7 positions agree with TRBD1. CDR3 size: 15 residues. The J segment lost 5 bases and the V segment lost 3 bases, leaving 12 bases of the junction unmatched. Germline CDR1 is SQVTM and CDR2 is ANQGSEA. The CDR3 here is CSVDWTGPRGTEAFF. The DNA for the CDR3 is TGCAGCGTTGATTGGACAGGACCTCGCGGGACTGAAGCTTTCTTT.

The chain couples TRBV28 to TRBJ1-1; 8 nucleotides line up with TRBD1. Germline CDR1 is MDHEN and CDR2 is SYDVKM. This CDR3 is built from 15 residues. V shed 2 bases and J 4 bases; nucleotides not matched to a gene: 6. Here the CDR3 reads CASSLPGRGLTEAFF. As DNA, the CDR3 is TGTGCCAGCAGTTTACCTGGCAGGGGGCTCACTGAAGCTTTCTTT.

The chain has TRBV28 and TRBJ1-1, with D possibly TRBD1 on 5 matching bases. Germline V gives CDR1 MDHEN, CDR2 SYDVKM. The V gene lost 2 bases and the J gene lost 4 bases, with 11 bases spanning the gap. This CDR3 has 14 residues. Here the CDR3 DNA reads TGTGCCAGCAGTTTAAGGGGTTCGGGCACTGAAGCTTTCTTT. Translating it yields CASSLRGSGTEAFF.

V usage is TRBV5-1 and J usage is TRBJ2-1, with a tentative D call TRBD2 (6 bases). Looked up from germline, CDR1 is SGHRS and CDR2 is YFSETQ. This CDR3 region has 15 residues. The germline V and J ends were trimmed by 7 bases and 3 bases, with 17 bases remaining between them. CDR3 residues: CASYDSAGLYNEQFF. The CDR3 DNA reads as TGCGCCAGCTACGACTCAGCGGGTCTCTACAATGAGCAGTTCTTC.

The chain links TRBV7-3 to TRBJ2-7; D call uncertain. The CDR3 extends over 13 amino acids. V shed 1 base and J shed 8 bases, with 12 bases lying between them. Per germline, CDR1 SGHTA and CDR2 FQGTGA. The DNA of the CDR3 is TGTGCCAGCAGCTTAAGGGCTCAAGCCAAGCAGTACTTC. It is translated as CASSLRAQAKQYF. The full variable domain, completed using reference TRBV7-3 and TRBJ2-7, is GAGVSQTPSNKVTEKGKYVELRCDPISGHTALYWYRQSLGQGPEFLIYFQGTGAADDSGLPNDRFFAVRPEGSVSTLKIQRTERGDSAVYLCASSLRAQAKQYFGPGTRLTVT.

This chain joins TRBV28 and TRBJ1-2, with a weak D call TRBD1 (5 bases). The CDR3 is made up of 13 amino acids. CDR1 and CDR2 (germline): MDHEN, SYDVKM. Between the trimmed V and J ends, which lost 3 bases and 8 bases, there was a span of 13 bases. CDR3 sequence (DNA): TGTGCCAGCAGTTTTTCCCCAGGGTTGGGCTACACCTTC. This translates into CASSFSPGLGYTF.

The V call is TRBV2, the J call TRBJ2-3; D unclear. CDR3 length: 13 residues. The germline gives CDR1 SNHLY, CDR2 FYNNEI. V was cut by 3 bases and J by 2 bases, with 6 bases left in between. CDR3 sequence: CASSDYITDTQYF. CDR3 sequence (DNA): TGTGCCAGCAGTGACTACATCACAGATACGCAGTATTTT.

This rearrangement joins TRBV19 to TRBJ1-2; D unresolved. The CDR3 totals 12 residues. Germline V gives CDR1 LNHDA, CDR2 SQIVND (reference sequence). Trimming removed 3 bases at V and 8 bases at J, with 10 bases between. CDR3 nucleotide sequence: TGTGCCAGTAGTATTCTCAGTAGCGGCTACACCTTC. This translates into CASSILSSGYTF.

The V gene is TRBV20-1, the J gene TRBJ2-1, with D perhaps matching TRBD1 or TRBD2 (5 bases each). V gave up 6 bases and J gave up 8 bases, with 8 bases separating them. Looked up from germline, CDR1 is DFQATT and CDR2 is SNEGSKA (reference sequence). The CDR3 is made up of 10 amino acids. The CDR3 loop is CSAWDHEQFF. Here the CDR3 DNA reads TGCAGTGCCTGGGACCATGAGCAGTTCTTC.

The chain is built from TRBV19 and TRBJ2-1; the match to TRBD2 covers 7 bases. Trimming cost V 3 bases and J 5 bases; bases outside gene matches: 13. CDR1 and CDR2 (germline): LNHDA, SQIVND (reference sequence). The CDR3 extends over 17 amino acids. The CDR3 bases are TGTGCCAGTAGTATCCGAAGGACTAGACCGTTTGACAATGAGCAGTTCTTC. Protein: CASSIRRTRPFDNEQFF.

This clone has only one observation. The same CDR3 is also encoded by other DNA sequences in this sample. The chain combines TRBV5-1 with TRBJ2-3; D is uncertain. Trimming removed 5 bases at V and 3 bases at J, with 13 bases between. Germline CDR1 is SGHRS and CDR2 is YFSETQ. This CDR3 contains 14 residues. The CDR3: CASSTRGGTDTQYF. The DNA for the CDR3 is TGCGCCAGCAGTACACGAGGTGGGACAGATACGCAGTATTTT.

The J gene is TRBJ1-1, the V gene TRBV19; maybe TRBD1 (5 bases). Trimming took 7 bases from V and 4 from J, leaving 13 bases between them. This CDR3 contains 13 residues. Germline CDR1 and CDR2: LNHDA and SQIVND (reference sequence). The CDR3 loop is CASTPGRSTEAFF. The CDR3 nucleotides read TGTGCCAGTACCCCAGGGAGGAGCACTGAAGCTTTCTTT.

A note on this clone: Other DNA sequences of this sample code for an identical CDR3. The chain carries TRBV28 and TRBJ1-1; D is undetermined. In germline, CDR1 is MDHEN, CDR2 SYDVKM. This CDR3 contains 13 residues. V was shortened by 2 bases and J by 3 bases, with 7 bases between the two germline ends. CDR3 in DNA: TGTGCCAGCAGTTTAGTGGGGTACACTGAAGCTTTCTTT. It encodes CASSLVGYTEAFF.

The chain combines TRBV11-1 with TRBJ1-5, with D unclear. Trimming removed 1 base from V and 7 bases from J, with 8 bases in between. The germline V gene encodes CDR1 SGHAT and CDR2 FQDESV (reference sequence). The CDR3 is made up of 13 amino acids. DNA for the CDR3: TGTGCCAGCAGCTTAGGGCCCCACCAGCCCCAGCATTTT. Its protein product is CASSLGPHQPQHF.

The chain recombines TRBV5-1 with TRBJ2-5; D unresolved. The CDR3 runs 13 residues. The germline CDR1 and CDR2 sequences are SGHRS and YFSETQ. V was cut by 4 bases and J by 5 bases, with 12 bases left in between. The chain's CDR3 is CASSVEVVETQYF. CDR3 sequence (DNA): TGCGCCAGCAGCGTAGAAGTAGTCGAGACCCAGTACTTC.

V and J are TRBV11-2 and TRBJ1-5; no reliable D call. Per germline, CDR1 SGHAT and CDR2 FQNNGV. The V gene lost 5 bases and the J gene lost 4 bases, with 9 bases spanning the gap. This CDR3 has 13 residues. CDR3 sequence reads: CASSPALNQPQHF. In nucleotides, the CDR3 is TGTGCCAGCAGCCCCGCCTTAAATCAGCCCCAGCATTTT.

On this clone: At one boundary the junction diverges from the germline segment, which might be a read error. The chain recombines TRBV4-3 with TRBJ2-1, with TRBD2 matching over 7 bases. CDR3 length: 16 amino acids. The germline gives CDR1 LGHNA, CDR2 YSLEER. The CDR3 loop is CASSQAFLAVFNEQLF. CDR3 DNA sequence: TGCGCCAGCAGCCAAGCCTTCCTAGCGGTCTTCAATGAGCAGCTCTTC.

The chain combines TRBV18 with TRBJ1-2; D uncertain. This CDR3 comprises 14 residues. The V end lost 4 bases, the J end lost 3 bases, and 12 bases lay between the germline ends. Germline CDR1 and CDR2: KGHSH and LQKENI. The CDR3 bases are TGTGCCAGCTCACTAAACCTCGGGGACTATGGCTACACCTTC. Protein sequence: CASSLNLGDYGYTF. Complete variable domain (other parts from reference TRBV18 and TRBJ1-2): NAGVMQNPRHLVRRRGQEARLRCSPMKGHSHVYWYRQLPEEGLKFMVYLQKENIIDESGMPKERFSAEFPKEGPSILRIQQVVRGDSAAYFCASSLNLGDYGYTFGSGTRLTVV.

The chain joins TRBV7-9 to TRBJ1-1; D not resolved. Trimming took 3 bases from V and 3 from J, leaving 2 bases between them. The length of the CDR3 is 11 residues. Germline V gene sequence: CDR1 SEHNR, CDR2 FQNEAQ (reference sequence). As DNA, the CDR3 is TGTGCCAGCAGCTTTGACACTGAAGCTTTCTTT. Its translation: CASSFDTEAFF.

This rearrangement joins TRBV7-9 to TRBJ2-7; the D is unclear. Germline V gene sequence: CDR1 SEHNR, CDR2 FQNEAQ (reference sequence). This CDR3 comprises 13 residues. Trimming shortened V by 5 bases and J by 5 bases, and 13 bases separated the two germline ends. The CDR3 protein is CASSAQLRDEQYF. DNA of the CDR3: TGTGCCAGCAGCGCCCAGCTTCGAGACGAGCAGTACTTC.

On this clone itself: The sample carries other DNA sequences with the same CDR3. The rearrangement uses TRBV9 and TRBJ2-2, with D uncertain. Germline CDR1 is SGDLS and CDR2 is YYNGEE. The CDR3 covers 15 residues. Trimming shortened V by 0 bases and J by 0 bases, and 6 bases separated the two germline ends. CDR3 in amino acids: CASSVGGTNTGELFF. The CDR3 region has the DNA TGTGCCAGCAGCGTAGGTGGGACGAACACCGGGGAGCTGTTTTTT. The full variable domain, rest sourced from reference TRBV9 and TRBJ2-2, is DSGVTQTPKHLITATGQRVTLRCSPRSGDLSVYWYQQSLDQGLQFLIQYYNGEERAKGNILERFSAQQFPDLHSELNLSSLELGDSALYFCASSVGGTNTGELFFGEGSRLTVL.

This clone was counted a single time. CDR3 bases: TGTGCCAGCAGCTTCGGACAGGGGTTTGGCTACACCTTC. Protein: CASSFGQGFGYTF. The rearrangement links TRBV5-5 to TRBJ1-2; 9 nucleotides agree with TRBD1. The length of the CDR3 is 13 residues. The V gene end was trimmed by 2 bases and the J gene end by 7 bases; junction bases not matched to a gene: 3. Germline V CDR1 and CDR2: SGHKS, YYEKEE (reference sequence).

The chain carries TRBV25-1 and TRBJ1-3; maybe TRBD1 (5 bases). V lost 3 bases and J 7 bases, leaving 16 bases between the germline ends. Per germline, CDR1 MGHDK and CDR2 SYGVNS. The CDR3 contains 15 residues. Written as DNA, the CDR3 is TGTGCCAGCAGTGATGGGTCAGGGATGGTGAACACCATATATTTT. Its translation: CASSDGSGMVNTIYF. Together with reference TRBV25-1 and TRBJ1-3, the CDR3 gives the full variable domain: EADIYQTPRYLVIGTGKKITLECSQTMGHDKMYWYQQDPGMELHLIHYSYGVNSTEKGDLSSESTVSRIRTEHFPLTLESARPSHTSQYLCASSDGSGMVNTIYFGEGSWLTVV.

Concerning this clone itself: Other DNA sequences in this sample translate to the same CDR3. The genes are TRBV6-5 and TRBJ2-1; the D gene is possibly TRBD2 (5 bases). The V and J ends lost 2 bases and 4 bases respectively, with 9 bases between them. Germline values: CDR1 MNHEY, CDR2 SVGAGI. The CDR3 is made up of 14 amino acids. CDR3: CASSYGLAYNEQFF. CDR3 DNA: TGTGCCAGCAGTTACGGGCTAGCTTACAATGAGCAGTTCTTC.

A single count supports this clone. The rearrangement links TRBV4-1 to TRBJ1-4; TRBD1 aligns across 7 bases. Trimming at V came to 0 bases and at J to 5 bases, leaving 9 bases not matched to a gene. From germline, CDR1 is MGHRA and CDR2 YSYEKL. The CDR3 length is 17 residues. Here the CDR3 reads CASSQEATGRRNEKLFF. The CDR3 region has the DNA TGCGCCAGCAGCCAAGAAGCGACAGGGCGGAGGAATGAAAAACTGTTTTTT.

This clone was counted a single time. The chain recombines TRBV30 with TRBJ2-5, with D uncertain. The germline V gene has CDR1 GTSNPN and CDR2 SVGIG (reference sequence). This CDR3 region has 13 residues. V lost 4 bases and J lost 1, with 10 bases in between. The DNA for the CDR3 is TGTGCCTGGATCTCCTTGGGCCAAGAGACCCAGTACTTC. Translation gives CAWISLGQETQYF. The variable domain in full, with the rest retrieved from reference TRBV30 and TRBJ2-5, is SQTIHQWPATLVQPVGSPLSLECTVEGTSNPNLYWYRQAAGRGLQLLFYSVGIGQISSEVPQNLSASRPQDRQFILSSKKLLLSDSGFYLCAWISLGQETQYFGPGTRLLVL.

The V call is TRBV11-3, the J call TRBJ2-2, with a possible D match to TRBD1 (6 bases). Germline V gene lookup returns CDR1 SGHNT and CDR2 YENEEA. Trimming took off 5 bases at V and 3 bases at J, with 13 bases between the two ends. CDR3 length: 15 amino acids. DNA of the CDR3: TGTGCCAGCAGCGCAACCAGGGGATACACCGGGGAGCTGTTTTTT. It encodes CASSATRGYTGELFF.

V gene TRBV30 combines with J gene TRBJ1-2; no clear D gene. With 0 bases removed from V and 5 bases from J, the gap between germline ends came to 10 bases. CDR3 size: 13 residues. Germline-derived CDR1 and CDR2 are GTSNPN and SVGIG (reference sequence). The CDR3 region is CAWSVRSGYGYTF. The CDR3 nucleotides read TGTGCCTGGAGTGTACGGTCGGGGTATGGCTACACCTTC.

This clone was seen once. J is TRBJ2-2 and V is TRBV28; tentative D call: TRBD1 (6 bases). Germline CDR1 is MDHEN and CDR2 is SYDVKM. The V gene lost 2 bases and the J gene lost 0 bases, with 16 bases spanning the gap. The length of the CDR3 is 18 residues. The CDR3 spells CASSLGHRVGSNTGELFF. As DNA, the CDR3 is TGTGCCAGCAGTTTAGGGCACAGGGTAGGATCGAACACCGGGGAGCTGTTTTTT.

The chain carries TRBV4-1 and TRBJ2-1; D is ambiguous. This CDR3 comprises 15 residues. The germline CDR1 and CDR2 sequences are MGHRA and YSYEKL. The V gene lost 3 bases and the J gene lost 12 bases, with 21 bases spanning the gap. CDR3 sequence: CASSQPDGGVGAQFF. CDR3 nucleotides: TGCGCCAGCAGCCAGCCGGACGGTGGGGTCGGAGCGCAGTTCTTC.